This T cell receptor beta chain was profiled in a study of T cells after yellow fever vaccination. Germline loops: CDR1 LGHNA, CDR2 YNFKEQ. The CDR3 extends over 16 amino acids. V dropped 0 bases and J dropped 3 bases, with 13 bases sitting between them. A single record per CDR3 protein comes from TCRdb applying MiXCR to the 5' RACE reads. The sample lists approximately 240,000 distinct CDR3 sequences, roughly 3.7% occurring once. Overall study results and limits: When the response was secondary, it was weaker but reached its peak faster, day 5 versus 15. Post-booster repertoires contained most primary-vaccination clones again (approximately 95% CD4, about 90% CD8). Repertoires obtained by FACS sorting could include abundant clonotypes that entered as contaminants from the bulk population.

Points on this clonotype: Its antigen remains unknown.

The sequence derives from a man aged 18 to 30 who received the YFV17D yellow fever vaccine. The material sequenced was PBMCs, taken 15 days after the yellow fever booster vaccination. V and J are TRBV4-2 and TRBJ2-3; weak D call: TRBD2 (5 bases). The CDR3, as DNA: TGTGCCAGCAGCCAAGAAGCAGGAGGAATAACAGATACGCAGTATTTT. Translating it yields CASSQEAGGITDTQYF.